This TCR beta chain was retrieved from a study of beta chain features in type 1 diabetes. Study conclusions and caveats: Sequencing used cDNA, and cells with high TCR expression could therefore be over-represented. Sampled from patients, naive, central memory and Treg TCRB repertoires appeared more similar than those sampled from healthy donors. The study found moderately but significantly shorter TCRB CDR3s in all four CD4+ subsets of Type 1 diabetes patients. More deletions and fewer insertions at VDJ junctions were found in patients with type 1 diabetes.

Sequencing targeted expressed TCRB transcripts, as all isolated RNA had been reverse transcribed. Generated by immunoSEQ multiplex PCR, the TCRdb table keeps only in-frame clones and is missing some. This sample yields about 360,000 clones, of which approximately 12% are seen a single time; around 0.02% belongs to the top ten. This clone was found a few times. Its antigen is still unknown. This sample includes further DNA sequences coding for the same CDR3. Trimming cost V 0 bases and J 5 bases, with 8 bases left between them. The CDR3 covers 13 residues. The germline gives CDR1 SGHTA, CDR2 FQGTGA. This clonotype originated in a man between 18 and 29 years old in good health. The chain recombines TRBV7-3 with TRBJ2-7, with D perhaps matching TRBD1 (5 bases). Sequencing was performed on naive CD4+ T cells from blood. The CDR3 spells CASSLTPRDEQYF. In DNA form, the CDR3 reads TGTGCCAGCAGCTTAACCCCCAGGGACGAGCAGTACTTC. Variable domain in full (rest from reference TRBV7-3 and TRBJ2-7): GAGVSQTPSNKVTEKGKYVELRCDPISGHTALYWYRQSLGQGPEFLIYFQGTGAADDSGLPNDRFFAVRPEGSVSTLKIQRTERGDSAVYLCASSLTPRDEQYFGPGTRLTVT.